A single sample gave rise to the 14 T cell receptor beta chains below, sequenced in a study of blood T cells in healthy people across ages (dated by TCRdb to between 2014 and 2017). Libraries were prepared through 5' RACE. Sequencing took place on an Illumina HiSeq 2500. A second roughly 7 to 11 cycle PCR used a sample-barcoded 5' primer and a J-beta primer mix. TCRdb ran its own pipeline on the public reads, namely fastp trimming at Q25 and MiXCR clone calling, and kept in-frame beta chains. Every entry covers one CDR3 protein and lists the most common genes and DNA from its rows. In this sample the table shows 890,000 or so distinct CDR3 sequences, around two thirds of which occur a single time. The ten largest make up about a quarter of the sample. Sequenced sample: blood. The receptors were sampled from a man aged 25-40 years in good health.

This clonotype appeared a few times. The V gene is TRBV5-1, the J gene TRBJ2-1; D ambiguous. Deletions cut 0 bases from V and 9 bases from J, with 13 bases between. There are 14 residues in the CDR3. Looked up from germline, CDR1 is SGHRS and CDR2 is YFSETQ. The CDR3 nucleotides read TGCGCCAGCAGCTTGGAACCGGTTAAGGGTGAGCAGTTCTTC. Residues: CASSLEPVKGEQFF.

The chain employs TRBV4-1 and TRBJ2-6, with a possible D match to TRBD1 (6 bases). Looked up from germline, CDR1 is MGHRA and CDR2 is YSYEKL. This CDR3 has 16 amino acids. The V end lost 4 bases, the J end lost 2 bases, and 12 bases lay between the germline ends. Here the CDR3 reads CASSRSGDAGANVLTF. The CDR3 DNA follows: TGCGCCAGCAGCCGGTCAGGGGACGCTGGGGCCAACGTCCTGACTTTC.

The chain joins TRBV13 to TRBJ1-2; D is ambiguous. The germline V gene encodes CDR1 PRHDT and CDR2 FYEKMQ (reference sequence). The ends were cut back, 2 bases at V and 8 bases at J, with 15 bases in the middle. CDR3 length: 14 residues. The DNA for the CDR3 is TGTGCCAGCAGCTTACTCATGGGGTCGGGGGGCTACACCTTC. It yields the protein CASSLLMGSGGYTF.

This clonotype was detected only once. This CDR3 reads CSAAHSYESSYNEQFF. DNA for the CDR3: TGCAGTGCAGCCCACTCTTACGAGAGCTCCTACAATGAGCAGTTCTTC. The rearrangement joins TRBV20-1 to TRBJ2-1; D call uncertain. Germline loops: CDR1 DFQATT, CDR2 SNEGSKA (reference sequence). Trimming removed 6 bases from V and 0 bases from J, with 18 bases in between. This CDR3 comprises 16 residues.

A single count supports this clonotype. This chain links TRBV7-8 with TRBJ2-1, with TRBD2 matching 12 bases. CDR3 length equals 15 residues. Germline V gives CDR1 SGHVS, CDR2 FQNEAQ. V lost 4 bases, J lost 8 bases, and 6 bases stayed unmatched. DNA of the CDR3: TGTGCCAGCAGCTCGCTAGCGGGGGGGTTCGATGAGCAGTTCTTC. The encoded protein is CASSSLAGGFDEQFF. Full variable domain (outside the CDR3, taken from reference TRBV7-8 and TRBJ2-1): GAGVSQSPRYKVAKRGQDVALRCDPISGHVSLFWYQQALGQGPEFLTYFQNEAQLDKSGLPSDRFFAERPEGSVSTLKIQRTQQEDSAVYLCASSSLAGGFDEQFFGPGTRLTVL.

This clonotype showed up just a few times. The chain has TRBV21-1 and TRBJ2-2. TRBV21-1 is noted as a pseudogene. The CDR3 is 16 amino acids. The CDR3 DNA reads TGTGCCAGCAGCAAAACTACTCCTTCTGTGGCCGGGGAGCTGTTTTTT. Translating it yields CASSKTTPSVAGELFF.

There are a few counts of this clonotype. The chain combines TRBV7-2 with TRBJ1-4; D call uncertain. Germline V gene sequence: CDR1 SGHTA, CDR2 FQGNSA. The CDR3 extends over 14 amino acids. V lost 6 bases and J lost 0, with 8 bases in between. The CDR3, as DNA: TGTGCCAGCAGGGCGGCAACAACTAATGAAAAACTGTTTTTT. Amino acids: CASRAATTNEKLFF.

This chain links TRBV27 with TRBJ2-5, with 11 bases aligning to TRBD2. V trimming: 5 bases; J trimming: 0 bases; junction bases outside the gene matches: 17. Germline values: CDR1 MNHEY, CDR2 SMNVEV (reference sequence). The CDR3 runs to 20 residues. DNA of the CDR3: TGTGCCAGCAGTCCGGACCTAGCGGGGGGCGGGCTGCTTTACCAAGAGACCCAGTACTTC. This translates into CASSPDLAGGGLLYQETQYF.

The CDR3 DNA sequence: TGTGCCATCAGTGCGAGAGCGGGGGGGCGGACAGATACGCAGTATTTT. Its translation is CAISARAGGRTDTQYF. This chain links TRBV10-3 with TRBJ2-3; TRBD2 aligns across 10 bases. The CDR3 runs 16 residues. CDR1 ENHRY and CDR2 SYGVKD come from the germline V gene. Trimming cost V 4 bases and J 3 bases; bases outside gene matches: 7.

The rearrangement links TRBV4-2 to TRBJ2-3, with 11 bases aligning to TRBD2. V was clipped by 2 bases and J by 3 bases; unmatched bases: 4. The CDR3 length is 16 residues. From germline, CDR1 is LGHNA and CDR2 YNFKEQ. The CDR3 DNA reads TGTGCCAGCAGCCAACTAGCGGGGGGAGGGACAGATACGCAGTATTTT. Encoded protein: CASSQLAGGGTDTQYF.

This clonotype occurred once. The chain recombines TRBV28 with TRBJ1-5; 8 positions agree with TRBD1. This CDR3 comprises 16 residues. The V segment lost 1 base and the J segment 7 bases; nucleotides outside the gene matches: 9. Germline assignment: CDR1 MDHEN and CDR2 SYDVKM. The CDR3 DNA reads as TGTGCCAGCAGTTTATCGGAACAGGGGGGTGGGCAGCCCCAGCATTTT. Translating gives CASSLSEQGGGQPQHF.

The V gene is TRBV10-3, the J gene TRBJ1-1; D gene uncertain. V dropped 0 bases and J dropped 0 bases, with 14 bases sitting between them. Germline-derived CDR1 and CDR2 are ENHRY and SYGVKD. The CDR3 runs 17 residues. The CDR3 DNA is TGTGCCATCAGTGAGTCGATACGTGGGTACCTGAACACTGAAGCTTTCTTT. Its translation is CAISESIRGYLNTEAFF.

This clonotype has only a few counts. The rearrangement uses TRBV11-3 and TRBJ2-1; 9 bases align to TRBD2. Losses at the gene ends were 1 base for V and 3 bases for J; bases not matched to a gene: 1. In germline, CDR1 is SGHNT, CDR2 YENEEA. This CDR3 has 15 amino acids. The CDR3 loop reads CASSLGLAVYNEQFF. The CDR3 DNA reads TGTGCCAGCAGCTTAGGACTAGCGGTCTACAATGAGCAGTTCTTC.

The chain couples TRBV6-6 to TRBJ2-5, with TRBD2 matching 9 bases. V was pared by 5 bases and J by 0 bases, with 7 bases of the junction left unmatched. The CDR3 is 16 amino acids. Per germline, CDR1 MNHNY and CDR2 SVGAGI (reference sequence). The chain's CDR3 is CASSPTLAGYQETQYF. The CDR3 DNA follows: TGTGCCAGCAGTCCCACCCTAGCGGGGTACCAAGAGACCCAGTACTTC.